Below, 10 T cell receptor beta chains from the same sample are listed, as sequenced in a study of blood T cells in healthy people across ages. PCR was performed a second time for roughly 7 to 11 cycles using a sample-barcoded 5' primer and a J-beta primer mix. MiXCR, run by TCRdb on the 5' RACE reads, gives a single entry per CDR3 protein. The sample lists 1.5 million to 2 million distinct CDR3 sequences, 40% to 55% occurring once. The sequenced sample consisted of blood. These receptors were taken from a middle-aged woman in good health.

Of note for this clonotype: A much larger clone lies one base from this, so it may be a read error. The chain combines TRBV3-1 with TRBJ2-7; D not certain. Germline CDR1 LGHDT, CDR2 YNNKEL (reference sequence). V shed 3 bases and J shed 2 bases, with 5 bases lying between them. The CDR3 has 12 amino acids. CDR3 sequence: CASSHAPYEQYF. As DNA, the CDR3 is TGTGCCAGCAGCCACGCGCCCTACGAGCAGTACTTC.

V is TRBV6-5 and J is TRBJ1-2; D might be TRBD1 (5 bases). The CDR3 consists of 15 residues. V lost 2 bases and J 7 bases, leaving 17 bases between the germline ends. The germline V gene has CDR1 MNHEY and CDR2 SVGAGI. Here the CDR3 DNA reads TGTGCCAGCAGTTACGGGCCGGAGAAGGGGTTTGGCTACACCTTC. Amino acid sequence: CASSYGPEKGFGYTF.

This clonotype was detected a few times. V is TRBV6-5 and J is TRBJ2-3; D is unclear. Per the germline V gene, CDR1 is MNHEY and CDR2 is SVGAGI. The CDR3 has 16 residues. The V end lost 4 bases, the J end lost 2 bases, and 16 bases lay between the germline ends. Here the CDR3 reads CASSSSMWALTDTQYF. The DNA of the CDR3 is TGTGCCAGCAGTTCATCAATGTGGGCCCTCACAGATACGCAGTATTTT.

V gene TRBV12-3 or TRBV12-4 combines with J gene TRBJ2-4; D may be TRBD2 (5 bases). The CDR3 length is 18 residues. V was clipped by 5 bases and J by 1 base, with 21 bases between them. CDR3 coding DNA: TGTGCCAGCAGTATGCTAAGGACTCGCTATAAGGCCAAAAACATTCAGTACTTC. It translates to CASSMLRTRYKAKNIQYF.

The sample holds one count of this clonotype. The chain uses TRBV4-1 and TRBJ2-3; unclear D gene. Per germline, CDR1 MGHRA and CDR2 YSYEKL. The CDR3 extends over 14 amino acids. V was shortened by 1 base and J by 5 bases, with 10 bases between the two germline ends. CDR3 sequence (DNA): TGCGCCAGCAGCCAAGTAGCCCCGGGAGATACGCAGTATTTT. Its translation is CASSQVAPGDTQYF.

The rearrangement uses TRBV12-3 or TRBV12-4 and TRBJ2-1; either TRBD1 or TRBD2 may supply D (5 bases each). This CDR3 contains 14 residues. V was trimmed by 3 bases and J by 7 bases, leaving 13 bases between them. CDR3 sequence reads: CASSLDNQRNEQFF. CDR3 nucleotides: TGTGCCAGCAGTTTGGACAACCAGCGGAATGAGCAGTTCTTC.

CDR3 in DNA: TGTGCCAGCAGTGAAGTAGTACAGGGCGGCGAGCAGTACTTC. Encoded protein: CASSEVVQGGEQYF. The chain uses TRBV2 and TRBJ2-7, with D possibly matching TRBD1 (6 bases). V gave up 1 base and J gave up 6 bases, with 13 bases separating them. The germline CDR1 and CDR2 sequences are SNHLY and FYNNEI. The CDR3 has 14 residues. The complete variable domain, with remaining parts taken from reference TRBV2 and TRBJ2-7, reads EPEVTQTPSHQVTQMGQEVILRCVPISNHLYFYWYRQILGQKVEFLVSFYNNEISEKSEIFDDQFSVERPDGSNFTLKIRSTKLEDSAMYFCASSEVVQGGEQYFGPGTRLTVT.

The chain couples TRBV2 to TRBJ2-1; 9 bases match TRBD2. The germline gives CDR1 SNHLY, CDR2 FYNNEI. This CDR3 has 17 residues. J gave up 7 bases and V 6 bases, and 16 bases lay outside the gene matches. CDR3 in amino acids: CASRPWGGGAVGNEQFF. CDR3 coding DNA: TGTGCCAGCAGACCTTGGGGCGGGGGGGCCGTGGGTAATGAGCAGTTCTTC.

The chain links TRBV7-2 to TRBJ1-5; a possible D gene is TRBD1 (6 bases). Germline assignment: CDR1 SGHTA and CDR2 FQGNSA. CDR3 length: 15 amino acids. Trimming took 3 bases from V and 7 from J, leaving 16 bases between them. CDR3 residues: CASSFLQGFGQPQHF. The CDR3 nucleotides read TGTGCCAGCAGCTTTCTACAGGGTTTCGGGCAGCCCCAGCATTTT. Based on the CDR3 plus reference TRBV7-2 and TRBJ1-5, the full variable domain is GAGVSQSPSNKVTEKGKDVELRCDPISGHTALYWYRQSLGQGLEFLIYFQGNSAPDKSGLPSDRFSAERTGGSVSTLTIQRTQQEDSAVYLCASSFLQGFGQPQHFGDGTRLSIL.

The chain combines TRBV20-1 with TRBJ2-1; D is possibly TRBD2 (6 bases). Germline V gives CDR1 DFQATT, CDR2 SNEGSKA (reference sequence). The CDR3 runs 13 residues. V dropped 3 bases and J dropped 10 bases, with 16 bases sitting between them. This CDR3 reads CSASGGPHYEQFF. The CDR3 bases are TGCAGTGCTAGCGGGGGACCCCACTACGAGCAGTTCTTC.